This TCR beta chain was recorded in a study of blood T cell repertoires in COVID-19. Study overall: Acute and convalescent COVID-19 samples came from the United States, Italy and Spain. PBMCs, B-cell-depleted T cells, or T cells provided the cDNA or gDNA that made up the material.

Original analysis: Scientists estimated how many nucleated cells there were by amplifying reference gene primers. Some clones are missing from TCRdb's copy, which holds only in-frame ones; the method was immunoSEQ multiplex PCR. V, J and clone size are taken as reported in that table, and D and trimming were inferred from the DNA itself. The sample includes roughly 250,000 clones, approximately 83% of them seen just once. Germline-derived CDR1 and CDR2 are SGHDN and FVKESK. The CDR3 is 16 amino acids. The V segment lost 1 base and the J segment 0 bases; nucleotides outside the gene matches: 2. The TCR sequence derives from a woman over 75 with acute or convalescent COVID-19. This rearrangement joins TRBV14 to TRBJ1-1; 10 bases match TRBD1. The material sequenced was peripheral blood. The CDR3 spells CASSQGQGAVNTEAFF. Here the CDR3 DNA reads TGTGCCAGCAGCCAAGGACAGGGGGCTGTGAACACTGAAGCTTTCTTT. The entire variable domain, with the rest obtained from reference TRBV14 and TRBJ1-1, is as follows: EAGVTQFPSHSVIEKGQTVTLRCDPISGHDNLYWYRRVMGKEIKFLLHFVKESKQDESGMPNNRFLAERTGGTYSTLKVQPAELEDSGVYFCASSQGQGAVNTEAFFGQGTRLTVV.